What follows is one T cell receptor beta chain and its context. The CDR3 is 13 residues long. Germline CDR1 reads SEHNR; CDR2 reads FQNEAQ (reference sequence). After removal of 6 bases from V and 2 bases from J, the junction contained 2 bases not matched to a gene. The assay was immunoSEQ multiplex PCR, and TCRdb's table has in-frame clones only and misses some. The table includes fewer than 300,000 clones, 85% detected once. This sample was taken from a study of blood T cell repertoires in COVID-19. The recovered donors of Cohort 3 showed two negative PCRs, clearance, or symptom resolution. This sequence was found in a woman between 50 and 59 years old who had recovered from COVID-19. V is TRBV7-9 and J is TRBJ2-7, with 9 positions matching TRBD2. Source material: PBMCs or T cells enriched from blood (not recorded which). The CDR3 spells CASSPSGTYEQYF. The CDR3 nucleotides are TGTGCCAGCAGTCCTAGCGGGACCTACGAGCAGTACTTC.